This TCR beta chain was sequenced in a study of T-cell memory formation after mild COVID-19. Overall study: Largely donor-specific sequence clusters came from two donors.

The V gene's germline CDR1 is SGHAT and CDR2 FQNNGV. V dropped 2 bases and J dropped 8 bases, with 4 bases sitting between them. CDR3 length: 11 amino acids. Study-level points and caveats: Pre-infection memory carried some responding clones, suggesting that cross-reactive memory joined.

This clonotype has more than one count but fewer than ten. Antigen specificity is unknown. TCRdb ran MiXCR on the 5' RACE reads and lists one entry per CDR3 protein. This sample has hundreds of thousands of distinct CDR3 sequences, with less than 25% found just once. The clonotype comes from an adult woman who had mild COVID-19 (a few samples of this study predate the infection). Cell type and time point are not known. The material sequenced was PBMCs or a T cell subset sorted from them (not recorded which). The rearrangement uses TRBV11-2 and TRBJ2-1; D not resolved. CDR3 sequence: CASSLIYEQFF. The CDR3 DNA sequence: TGTGCCAGCAGCTTAATCTATGAGCAGTTCTTC.